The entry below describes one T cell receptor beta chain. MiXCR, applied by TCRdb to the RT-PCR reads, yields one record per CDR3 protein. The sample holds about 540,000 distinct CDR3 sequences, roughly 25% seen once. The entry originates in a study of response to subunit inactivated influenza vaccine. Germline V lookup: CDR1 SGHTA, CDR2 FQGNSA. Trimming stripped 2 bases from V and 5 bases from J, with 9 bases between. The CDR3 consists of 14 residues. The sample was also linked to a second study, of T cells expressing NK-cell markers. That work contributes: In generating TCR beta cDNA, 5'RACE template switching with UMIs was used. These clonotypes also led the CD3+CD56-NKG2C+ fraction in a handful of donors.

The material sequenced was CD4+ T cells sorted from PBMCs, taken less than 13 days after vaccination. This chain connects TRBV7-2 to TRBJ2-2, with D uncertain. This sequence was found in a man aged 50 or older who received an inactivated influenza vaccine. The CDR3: CASSLSPQTGELFF. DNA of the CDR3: TGTGCCAGCAGCTTATCGCCGCAAACCGGGGAGCTGTTTTTT.